Listed here are 2 T cell receptor beta chains from one sample, sequenced in a study of blood T cell repertoires in COVID-19. Assay used: immunoSEQ multiplex PCR; TCRdb lists only in-frame clones, some missing. The table has about 200,000 clones, 80% to 90% seen once. Material for sequencing was peripheral blood. These receptors were collected from a human donor in a cohort sampled during active COVID-19.

The V and J genes are TRBV6-6 and TRBJ2-5, with D possibly being TRBD2 (5 bases). The CDR3 length is 15 residues. Germline V CDR1 and CDR2: MNHNY, SVGAGI (reference sequence). The germline V and J ends were trimmed by 4 bases and 1 base, with 13 bases remaining between them. CDR3 in DNA: TGTGCCAGCAGTTCCCAACGGGGAACCCAAGAGACCCAGTACTTC. Its protein is CASSSQRGTQETQYF.

V and J are TRBV18 and TRBJ2-3, with 10 bases lining up with TRBD1. Germline values: CDR1 KGHSH, CDR2 LQKENI. Trimming cost V 5 bases and J 3 bases; bases outside gene matches: 8. The CDR3 has 16 residues. The CDR3 sequence is CASSSNRDRGTDTQYF. In DNA form, the CDR3 reads TGTGCCAGCTCATCTAACCGGGACAGGGGTACAGATACGCAGTATTTT.